The 18 T cell receptor beta chains in this list originate from one sample, sequenced in a study of blood T cell repertoires in COVID-19. Sequencing was performed with immunoSEQ multiplex PCR; in TCRdb, only in-frame clones are kept and a portion is missing. The profile shows fewer than 70,000 clones, around 85% of them singletons. Sequenced material: peripheral blood. Receptor source: a woman in her 70s with active COVID-19.

J is TRBJ2-3 and V is TRBV2; 7 nucleotides match TRBD1. This CDR3 region has 14 residues. Germline V CDR1 and CDR2: SNHLY, FYNNEI. V shed 5 bases, J shed 2 bases, and the junction held 4 bases outside the gene matches. The CDR3 nucleotides read TGTGCCAGCAGTAACAGGGGAAACACAGATACGCAGTATTTT. Translation: CASSNRGNTDTQYF.

The chain has TRBV29-1 and TRBJ2-1; D uncertain. The V end lost 0 bases, the J end lost 5 bases, and 14 bases lay between the germline ends. The CDR3 has 15 amino acids. The germline V gene has CDR1 SQVTM and CDR2 ANQGSEA. CDR3 DNA sequence: TGCAGCGTTGAAGAACCCCGAGGAATGAACAATGAGCAGTTCTTC. Amino acids: CSVEEPRGMNNEQFF.

The chain couples TRBV6-1 to TRBJ1-6; D perhaps matches TRBD1 (6 bases). The V end lost 3 bases, the J end lost 5 bases, and 8 bases lay between the germline ends. CDR3 length: 14 residues. Germline V CDR1 and CDR2: MNHNS, SASEGT. The CDR3 reads CASSDTGHNSPLHF. In DNA form, the CDR3 reads TGTGCCAGCAGTGACACAGGGCATAATTCACCCCTCCACTTT.

The chain carries TRBV18 and TRBJ1-1; D is undetermined. This CDR3 contains 14 residues. In germline, CDR1 is KGHSH, CDR2 LQKENI. V lost 5 bases and J 6 bases, leaving 16 bases between the germline ends. In nucleotides, the CDR3 is TGTGCCAGCTCAGACCTGGGAGGGAGCGCTGAAGCTTTCTTT. Translated, it gives CASSDLGGSAEAFF.

This chain connects TRBV28 to TRBJ1-1; possibly TRBD1 for D (6 bases). CDR1 and CDR2 (germline): MDHEN, SYDVKM. Trimming removed 4 bases at V and 9 bases at J, with 12 bases between. The CDR3 extends over 12 amino acids. CDR3 nucleotides: TGTGCCAGCAGTTCGGACAGAATCAAAGCTTTCTTT. Amino acids: CASSSDRIKAFF.

The chain recombines TRBV19 with TRBJ1-1; D possibly corresponds to TRBD1 (6 bases). Between the trimmed V and J ends, which lost 6 bases and 1 base, there was a span of 12 bases. CDR1 LNHDA and CDR2 SQIVND come from the germline V gene (reference sequence). This CDR3 is 14 amino acids long. The CDR3: CASRVDSRNTEAFF. The CDR3 nucleotides read TGTGCCAGTAGGGTGGACAGCAGGAACACTGAAGCTTTCTTT.

The chain carries TRBV19 and TRBJ2-2; D may be TRBD1 (6 bases). From germline, CDR1 is LNHDA and CDR2 SQIVND (reference sequence). V was shortened by 2 bases and J by 3 bases, with 10 bases between the two germline ends. The CDR3 consists of 15 residues. The CDR3 loop is CASSIYAGDTGELFF. The DNA of the CDR3 is TGTGCCAGTAGTATATATGCAGGGGACACCGGGGAGCTGTTTTTT.

The chain uses TRBV6-5 and TRBJ2-1; 8 bases fit TRBD2. Germline-derived CDR1 and CDR2 are MNHEY and SVGAGI. This CDR3 is 15 amino acids long. After removal of 6 bases from V and 6 bases from J, the junction contained 10 bases not matched to a gene. For the CDR3, the DNA is TGTGCCAGCAGCTTCGGCGGGAGGCCGCTCAATGAGCAGTTCTTC. Translation: CASSFGGRPLNEQFF.

This clone came up a few times. The chain joins TRBV3-1 (or the pseudogene TRBV3-2) to TRBJ1-2, with a weak D call TRBD1 (5 bases). Germline lookup yields CDR1 LGHDT and CDR2 YNNKEL (reference sequence). V lost 3 bases and J 5 bases, leaving 7 bases between the germline ends. The CDR3 is 12 residues long. The CDR3 DNA reads as TGTGCCAGCAGCCAGTCAGGGTATGGCTACACCTTC. The encoded protein is CASSQSGYGYTF.

This clone appeared a few times. The J gene is TRBJ1-5, the V gene TRBV6-2 or TRBV6-3; a weak D match, TRBD1 (5 bases). Germline CDR1 reads MNHEY; CDR2 reads SVGEGT. This CDR3 has 14 residues. Trimming left V 4 bases short and J 7 bases short, with 14 bases between. The CDR3 is CASSSDRPGQPQHF. CDR3 sequence (DNA): TGTGCCAGCAGTTCAGACAGACCGGGCCAGCCCCAGCATTTT.

This chain uses TRBV28 with TRBJ1-1, with 7 nucleotides matching TRBD1. J was trimmed by 5 bases and V by 4 bases; bases with no gene match: 13. The CDR3 contains 16 residues. Germline V gene data show CDR1 as MDHEN and CDR2 as SYDVKM. The CDR3 reads CASSSHGTAEGTEAFF. Written as DNA, the CDR3 is TGTGCCAGCAGTTCCCACGGGACAGCAGAGGGGACTGAAGCTTTCTTT.

V gene TRBV19 combines with J gene TRBJ2-7, with 7 bases matching TRBD1. The germline gives CDR1 LNHDA, CDR2 SQIVND (reference sequence). V shed 7 bases and J 0 bases; nucleotides not matched to a gene: 6. There are 14 residues in the CDR3. The CDR3 DNA reads TGTGCCAGTACATGGACAGGAGACTCCTACGAGCAGTACTTC. Amino acids: CASTWTGDSYEQYF.

The rearrangement links TRBV6-1 to TRBJ2-7; no clear D gene. V dropped 2 bases and J dropped 2 bases, with 7 bases sitting between them. This CDR3 has 13 amino acids. Germline V gene data show CDR1 as MNHNS and CDR2 as SASEGT. In DNA, the CDR3 is TGTGCCAGCAGTGAAACTTATACCTACGAGCAGTACTTC. This codes for CASSETYTYEQYF.

This clone was picked up one time. The CDR3 nucleotides read TGTGCCAGCAGCTTATCGGTGGGACAGGGGGCTTTCTTT. Protein product: CASSLSVGQGAFF. The chain couples TRBV7-3 to TRBJ1-1; 10 bases are shared with TRBD1. Germline V lookup: CDR1 SGHTA, CDR2 FQGTGA. V trimming: 2 bases; J trimming: 11 bases; junction bases outside the gene matches: 5. This CDR3 spans 13 amino acids.

This clone has only a few counts. The J gene is TRBJ2-2, the V gene TRBV7-9; no clear D. This CDR3 is 13 amino acids long. Trimming removed 5 bases from V and 6 bases from J, with 10 bases in between. Germline V lookup: CDR1 SEHNR, CDR2 FQNEAQ (reference sequence). Here the CDR3 DNA reads TGTGCCAGCAGCCCTGTCGTCGCCGGGGAGCTGTTTTTT. Residues: CASSPVVAGELFF.

This sequence joins TRBV11-2 and TRBJ1-4, with D possibly being TRBD1 (5 bases). V lost 4 bases and J 6 bases, leaving 12 bases between the germline ends. CDR1 and CDR2 (germline): SGHAT, FQNNGV. This CDR3 region has 14 residues. This CDR3 reads CASSSGSGDEKLFF. The CDR3 bases are TGTGCCAGCAGCTCAGGGAGCGGGGATGAAAAACTGTTTTTT.

V usage is TRBV28 and J usage is TRBJ2-5; 8 bases map to TRBD2. In germline, CDR1 is MDHEN, CDR2 SYDVKM. Trimming took 3 bases from V and 3 from J; bases not matched to a gene: 9. The CDR3 has 16 amino acids. CDR3: CASSFLRFSGKETQYF. CDR3 DNA sequence: TGTGCCAGCAGTTTTCTACGGTTTAGCGGGAAAGAGACCCAGTACTTC.

The V and J genes are TRBV2 and TRBJ1-5; 8 nucleotides align to TRBD1. With 6 bases clipped from V and 1 base from J, the junction kept 8 bases outside the gene matches. The CDR3 is 16 residues long. The germline V gene encodes CDR1 SNHLY and CDR2 FYNNEI. The CDR3 sequence: CASRPGTGGSNQPQHF. CDR3 coding DNA: TGTGCCAGCAGGCCCGGGACAGGTGGAAGCAATCAGCCCCAGCATTTT.